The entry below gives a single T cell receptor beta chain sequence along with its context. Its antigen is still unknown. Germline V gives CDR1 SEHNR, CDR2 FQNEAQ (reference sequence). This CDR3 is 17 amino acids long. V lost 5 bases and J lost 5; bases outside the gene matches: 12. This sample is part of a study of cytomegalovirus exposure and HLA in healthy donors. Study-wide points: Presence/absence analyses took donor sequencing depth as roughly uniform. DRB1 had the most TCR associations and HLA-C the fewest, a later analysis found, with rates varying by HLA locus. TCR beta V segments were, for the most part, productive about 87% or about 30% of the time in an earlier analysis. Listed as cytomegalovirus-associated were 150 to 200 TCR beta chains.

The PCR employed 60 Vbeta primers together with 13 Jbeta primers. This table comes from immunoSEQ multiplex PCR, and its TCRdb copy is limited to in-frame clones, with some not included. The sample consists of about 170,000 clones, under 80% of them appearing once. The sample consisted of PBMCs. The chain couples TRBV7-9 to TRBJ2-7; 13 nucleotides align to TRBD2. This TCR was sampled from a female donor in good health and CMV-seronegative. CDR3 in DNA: TGTGCCAGCAGCGGGAAGACTAGCGGGGGGCCTAGAAACGAGCAGTACTTC. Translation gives CASSGKTSGGPRNEQYF.